The 29 T cell receptor beta chains given below trace back to one sample, sequenced in a study of shared clonotypes between healthy human individuals. Libraries were prepared by immunoSEQ multiplex PCR; TCRdb keeps only in-frame clonotypes and omits some of them. The sample has more than 2 million clones, 90% to 95% seen once. Sequenced input: naive CD4+ T cells sorted from blood. Subset meaning: CD45RA+ positively selected. The receptors were sampled from a man between 18 and 29 years old in good health.

The chain joins TRBV30 to TRBJ1-6; a weak D match, TRBD1 (5 bases). The V and J ends lost 5 bases and 6 bases respectively, with 17 bases between them. Germline CDR1 is GTSNPN and CDR2 is SVGIG (reference sequence). The CDR3 runs to 15 residues. Written as DNA, the CDR3 is TGTGCCTGGGGTCCTTTGGGGGGACCTAATTCACCCCTCCACTTT. Its protein product is CAWGPLGGPNSPLHF.

The chain links TRBV9 to TRBJ1-6; TRBD1 agrees at 7 bases. J was trimmed by 2 bases and V by 4 bases; bases with no gene match: 3. The CDR3 contains 15 residues. Germline CDR1 SGDLS, CDR2 YYNGEE. The CDR3 spells CASSPGTAYNSPLHF. DNA for the CDR3: TGTGCCAGCAGCCCCGGGACAGCCTATAATTCACCCCTCCACTTT.

CDR3 nucleotides: TGTGCCAGCAGTTTAAAGGAAGCTTTCTTT. Its protein product is CASSLKEAFF. This sequence joins TRBV28 and TRBJ1-1; D is undetermined. Looked up from germline, CDR1 is MDHEN and CDR2 is SYDVKM. Between the trimmed V and J ends, which lost 2 bases and 8 bases, there was a span of 3 bases. The CDR3 is made up of 10 amino acids.

This rearrangement joins TRBV28 to TRBJ1-6; D gene uncertain. This CDR3 spans 13 amino acids. V lost 6 bases, J lost 11 bases, and 14 bases lay in between. Germline V gene data show CDR1 as MDHEN and CDR2 as SYDVKM. CDR3 protein: CASSTRSPPPLHF. CDR3 nucleotides: TGTGCCAGCAGCACAAGGTCCCCCCCACCCCTCCACTTT. Drawing the rest from reference TRBV28 and TRBJ1-6, the complete variable domain is DVKVTQSSRYLVKRTGEKVFLECVQDMDHENMFWYRQDPGLGLRLIYFSYDVKMKEKGDIPEGYSVSREKKERFSLILESASTNQTSMYLCASSTRSPPPLHFGNGTRLTVT.

This chain connects TRBV15 to TRBJ1-5; weak D call: TRBD1 (5 bases). V was cut by 0 bases and J by 4 bases, with 10 bases left in between. The CDR3 runs 15 residues. Germline V gene sequence: CDR1 LNHNV, CDR2 YYDKDF (reference sequence). The CDR3 loop reads CATSRDGGANQPQHF. Written as DNA, the CDR3 is TGTGCCACCAGCAGAGATGGAGGGGCAAATCAGCCCCAGCATTTT.

The gene calls are TRBV7-9 and TRBJ2-3; 7 nucleotides line up with TRBD1. CDR1 is SEHNR and CDR2 is FQNEAQ in the germline V gene (reference sequence). CDR3 length: 16 amino acids. The V and J ends lost 5 bases and 4 bases, in that order; junction bases with no gene match: 12. CDR3 nucleotide sequence: TGTGCCAGCAGCGCCGGGACAGTAGGGTTAGCAGATACGCAGTATTTT. This codes for CASSAGTVGLADTQYF.

As regards this clone: The sample contains more than one DNA sequence encoding this CDR3. The chain has TRBV7-9 and TRBJ1-2; D perhaps matches TRBD1 (6 bases). CDR3 length equals 14 residues. Per germline, CDR1 SEHNR and CDR2 FQNEAQ (reference sequence). V lost 3 bases to trimming and J lost 1 base, with 9 bases between them. This CDR3 reads CASSLGGLNYGYTF. CDR3 sequence (DNA): TGTGCCAGCAGCTTGGGGGGGCTTAACTATGGCTACACCTTC.

The chain couples TRBV27 to TRBJ2-7; the match to TRBD1 covers 7 bases. V lost 0 bases, J lost 3 bases, and 8 bases stayed unmatched. CDR3 length: 16 residues. Germline lookup yields CDR1 MNHEY and CDR2 SMNVEV (reference sequence). The CDR3, as DNA: TGTGCCAGCAGTTTATCGGGACAGTCACCCTTCTACGAGCAGTACTTC. This codes for CASSLSGQSPFYEQYF.

The chain couples TRBV5-1 to TRBJ2-2; the match to TRBD2 covers 10 bases. The CDR3 spans 15 residues. In germline, CDR1 is SGHRS, CDR2 YFSETQ. J lost 3 bases, V lost 5 bases, and 4 bases had no gene match. The chain's CDR3 is CASRTGLADTGELFF. CDR3 nucleotide sequence: TGCGCCAGCAGGACCGGACTAGCGGACACCGGGGAGCTGTTTTTT.

This sequence joins TRBV27 and TRBJ1-6; weak D call: TRBD1 (6 bases). Trimming shortened V by 6 bases and J by 6 bases, and 15 bases separated the two germline ends. CDR1 and CDR2 (germline): MNHEY, SMNVEV (reference sequence). CDR3 length: 15 amino acids. As DNA, the CDR3 is TGTGCCAGCAGGATACAGGGCGGGATTAATTCACCCCTCCACTTT. Its translation: CASRIQGGINSPLHF.

This clone was recorded once. J is TRBJ2-1 and V is TRBV7-2; 9 bases match TRBD2. Germline V gene sequence: CDR1 SGHTA, CDR2 FQGNSA. Unmatched junction bases numbered 8, after V lost 5 bases and J lost 3 bases. The CDR3 runs 16 residues. The CDR3 spells CASSRRTSADYNEQFF. In DNA form, the CDR3 reads TGTGCCAGCAGCCGTCGGACTAGCGCCGACTACAATGAGCAGTTCTTC.

This clone was counted a single time. The CDR3 nucleotides are TGTGCCAGCAGCGGGGACAGGGGGAGATCACCCCTCCACTTT. The encoded protein is CASSGDRGRSPLHF. V is TRBV7-9 and J is TRBJ1-6; 11 nucleotides line up with TRBD1. Unmatched junction bases numbered 4, after V lost 5 bases and J lost 10 bases. CDR1 and CDR2 from the germline V gene are SEHNR and FQNEAQ (reference sequence). There are 14 residues in the CDR3. Together with reference TRBV7-9 and TRBJ1-6, the CDR3 gives the full variable domain: DTGVSQNPRHKITKRGQNVTFRCDPISEHNRLYWYRQTLGQGPEFLTYFQNEAQLEKSRLLSDRFSAERPKGSFSTLEIQRTEQGDSAMYLCASSGDRGRSPLHFGNGTRLTVT.

The chain recombines TRBV18 with TRBJ1-1, with D possibly matching TRBD1 (6 bases). Germline V CDR1 and CDR2: KGHSH, LQKENI. There are 14 residues in the CDR3. Trimming left V 3 bases short and J 3 bases short, with 11 bases between. The CDR3 nucleotides are TGTGCCAGCTCACCGAACAGGGAGGACACTGAAGCTTTCTTT. Its protein is CASSPNREDTEAFF.

This clone was seen once. The chain carries TRBV7-9 and TRBJ2-1; the D call may be TRBD1 or TRBD2 (5 bases each). Germline CDR1 is SEHNR and CDR2 is FQNEAQ (reference sequence). The CDR3 totals 17 residues. The ends were cut back, 7 bases at V and 4 bases at J, with 23 bases in the middle. Here the CDR3 DNA reads TGTGCCAGCATGTCTTCGATGTCCGGGACCGCTTACAATGAGCAGTTCTTC. Translation: CASMSSMSGTAYNEQFF.

The gene calls are TRBV11-2 and TRBJ1-6; D ambiguous. The germline CDR1 and CDR2 sequences are SGHAT and FQNNGV. This CDR3 is 16 amino acids long. V was clipped by 0 bases and J by 4 bases, with 10 bases between them. The CDR3 here is CASSLDISLYNSPLHF. CDR3 DNA: TGTGCCAGCAGCTTAGATATTTCGTTATATAATTCACCCCTCCACTTT.

The chain couples TRBV7-9 to TRBJ2-3; D is uncertain. The length of the CDR3 is 14 residues. V was trimmed by 1 base and J by 7 bases, leaving 12 bases between them. Germline CDR1 SEHNR, CDR2 FQNEAQ (reference sequence). CDR3 DNA sequence: TGTGCCAGCAGCTTAGTCCCAGGCACGAATACGCAGTATTTT. It translates to CASSLVPGTNTQYF.

The chain uses TRBV10-2 and TRBJ2-7; 14 bases are shared with TRBD2. CDR3 length equals 15 residues. V lost 2 bases and J lost 4; bases outside the gene matches: 1. Germline V gene data show CDR1 as WSHSY and CDR2 as SAAADI. The DNA of the CDR3 is TGCGCCAGCAGTGAGGGGACTAGCGGGAGTTACGAGCAGTACTTC. It codes for CASSEGTSGSYEQYF.

This chain uses TRBV27 with TRBJ1-2; possible D gene TRBD1, 5 bases. The CDR3 covers 14 residues. V was shortened by 5 bases and J by 7 bases, with 17 bases between the two germline ends. Germline CDR1 MNHEY, CDR2 SMNVEV (reference sequence). The CDR3 bases are TGTGCCAGCAGTGCGAGCAGGGTCTCCGGTGGCTACACCTTC. Translating gives CASSASRVSGGYTF.

This chain uses TRBV11-2 with TRBJ1-5, with 8 bases that match TRBD1. Germline V CDR1 and CDR2: SGHAT, FQNNGV. This CDR3 contains 14 residues. J lost 3 bases, V lost 5 bases, and 3 bases had no gene match. The CDR3 region has the DNA TGTGCCAGCAGCCCGGGACAGGCCAATCAGCCCCAGCATTTT. Protein sequence: CASSPGQANQPQHF.

This clone appeared once. The chain links TRBV30 to TRBJ2-3; 8 bases align to TRBD1. With 7 bases clipped from V and 0 bases from J, the junction kept 6 bases outside the gene matches. The CDR3 is made up of 14 amino acids. Germline V gene sequence: CDR1 GTSNPN, CDR2 SVGIG (reference sequence). The CDR3 DNA follows: TGTGCCTTCCGGACAGGGACTAGCACAGATACGCAGTATTTT. Amino acid sequence: CAFRTGTSTDTQYF.

V is TRBV18 and J is TRBJ2-7; 9 bases fit TRBD2. This CDR3 is built from 15 residues. Germline CDR1 reads KGHSH; CDR2 reads LQKENI. V lost 2 bases, J lost 5 bases, and 7 bases stayed unmatched. The CDR3 coding sequence is TGTGCCAGCTCACCAAATAGCGGGAGTAGCAACGAGCAGTACTTC. As protein: CASSPNSGSSNEQYF.

On this clone: Other DNA sequences in the same sample also yield this CDR3. V gene TRBV18 combines with J gene TRBJ1-1, with unresolved D. V lost 0 bases and J 4 bases, leaving 6 bases between the germline ends. Per germline, CDR1 KGHSH and CDR2 LQKENI. The CDR3 has 13 residues. The chain's CDR3 is CASSPPGSTEAFF. In DNA form, the CDR3 reads TGTGCCAGCTCACCACCGGGGAGCACTGAAGCTTTCTTT.

A note on this clone: The same CDR3 can be traced to other DNA sequences in this sample. The rearrangement uses TRBV27 and TRBJ1-1; a weak D match, TRBD1 (5 bases). Germline CDR1 MNHEY, CDR2 SMNVEV (reference sequence). Trimming took off 6 bases at V and 2 bases at J, with 13 bases between the two ends. The CDR3 totals 14 residues. CDR3 sequence reads: CASRPTGLNTEAFF. In DNA, the CDR3 is TGTGCCAGCAGGCCAACAGGCCTCAACACTGAAGCTTTCTTT.

V usage is TRBV29-1 and J usage is TRBJ2-7; 10 bases agree with TRBD1. Trimming at V came to 4 bases and at J to 6 bases, leaving 18 bases not matched to a gene. In germline, CDR1 is SQVTM, CDR2 ANQGSEA. This CDR3 comprises 17 residues. CDR3 coding DNA: TGCAGCGTTGCTGAGACAGGGGGCGGGACAGGGGCGCGCGAGCAGTACTTC. This gives the protein CSVAETGGGTGAREQYF.

The chain uses TRBV9 and TRBJ1-2, with D unresolved. V was cut by 4 bases and J by 1 base, with 8 bases left in between. This CDR3 contains 13 residues. CDR1 and CDR2 (germline): SGDLS, YYNGEE. In DNA form, the CDR3 reads TGTGCCAGCAGCCCGGATATTAACTATGGCTACACCTTC. Translating gives CASSPDINYGYTF.

The J gene is TRBJ2-3, the V gene TRBV11-3; a possible D gene is TRBD1 (6 bases). The CDR3 totals 14 residues. CDR1 is SGHNT, CDR2 YENEEA, per germline. V lost 1 base and J 2 bases, leaving 7 bases between the germline ends. CDR3 coding DNA: TGTGCCAGCAGCTTAGGGACAGCCACAGATACGCAGTATTTT. It is translated as CASSLGTATDTQYF.

The chain is built from TRBV25-1 and TRBJ2-7; D is undetermined. Germline V gene data show CDR1 as MGHDK and CDR2 as SYGVNS. The CDR3 is made up of 15 amino acids. V was trimmed by 1 base and J by 2 bases, leaving 12 bases between them. This CDR3 is CASSEFGQVPYEQYF. For the CDR3, the DNA is TGTGCCAGCAGTGAATTTGGGCAGGTCCCCTACGAGCAGTACTTC.

The chain recombines TRBV28 with TRBJ1-2; D ambiguous. Trimming left V 6 bases short and J 8 bases short, with 16 bases between. Germline CDR1 and CDR2: MDHEN and SYDVKM. The CDR3 extends over 13 amino acids. DNA of the CDR3: TGTGCCAGCAGCCCTCACCAGTCAGGAGGCTACACCTTC. This translates into CASSPHQSGGYTF.

CDR3 sequence: CSVERRGSPEAFF. The DNA of the CDR3 is TGCAGCGTTGAAAGGCGGGGGAGCCCTGAAGCTTTCTTT. The V gene is TRBV29-1, the J gene TRBJ1-1; a possible D gene is TRBD1 (5 bases). The V gene's germline CDR1 is SQVTM and CDR2 ANQGSEA. With 2 bases removed from V and 6 bases from J, the gap between germline ends came to 13 bases. This CDR3 comprises 13 residues. Complete variable domain (other parts from reference TRBV29-1 and TRBJ1-1): SAVISQKPSRDICQRGTSLTIQCQVDSQVTMMFWYRQQPGQSLTLIATANQGSEATYESGFVIDKFPISRPNLTFSTLTVSNMSPEDSSIYLCSVERRGSPEAFFGQGTRLTVV.